Below are 20 T cell receptor beta chains sequenced from a single sample in a study of OX40 agonist ivuxolimab in advanced cancers. Repertoires were generated with immunoSEQ multiplex PCR, while TCRdb's copy carries only in-frame clones and drops some. Among roughly 80,000 clones, 80% to 90% were seen once, and the ten largest hold over 1.5%. The source was CD4+ or CD8+ T cells sorted from blood, collected in a trial of the OX40 agonist ivuxolimab. The origin of the receptors is an adult with an advanced solid tumor such as melanoma, head and neck, liver or kidney cancer.

The rearrangement links TRBV18 to TRBJ1-5; D may be TRBD1 (6 bases). Germline V gives CDR1 KGHSH, CDR2 LQKENI. CDR3 size: 13 residues. V lost 4 bases, J lost 3 bases, and 7 bases lay in between. CDR3 in amino acids: CASSRQDNQPQHF. CDR3 bases: TGTGCCAGCTCACGACAGGACAATCAGCCCCAGCATTTT.

The genes are TRBV23-1 and TRBJ1-3, with D possibly TRBD1 on 5 matching bases. TRBV23-1 belongs to the ORF category, with a function that is uncertain. The CDR3 has 15 residues. CDR3 in amino acids: CAPVSGVGSGNTIYF. For the CDR3, the DNA is TGCGCACCGGTTTCGGGGGTCGGCTCTGGAAACACCATATATTTT.

The V call is TRBV5-4, the J call TRBJ2-7; 7 bases agree with TRBD1. Per the germline V gene, CDR1 is SGHNT and CDR2 is YYREEE (reference sequence). V lost 6 bases to trimming and J lost 2 bases; unmatched junction nucleotides: 8. There are 14 residues in the CDR3. Written as DNA, the CDR3 is TGTGCCAGCACCCAAACAGGGGAAACCTACGAGCAGTACTTC. Translation gives CASTQTGETYEQYF.

The V and J genes are TRBV19 and TRBJ2-1; 8 nucleotides line up with TRBD1. CDR1 is LNHDA, CDR2 SQIVND, per germline (reference sequence). CDR3 size: 15 residues. V shed 3 bases, J shed 6 bases, and the junction held 7 bases outside the gene matches. The CDR3 is CASSIDRGNRNEQFF. CDR3 nucleotide sequence: TGTGCCAGTAGTATCGACAGGGGAAATCGCAATGAGCAGTTCTTC.

This clone was seen a single time. The chain is built from TRBV11-3 and TRBJ2-1, with D unresolved. Per the germline V gene, CDR1 is SGHNT and CDR2 is YENEEA. V was pared by 0 bases and J by 5 bases, with 5 bases between. This CDR3 comprises 13 residues. CDR3 sequence reads: CASSLEVDNEQFF. The CDR3 nucleotides read TGTGCCAGCAGCTTAGAGGTGGACAATGAGCAGTTCTTC.

This clone came up a few times. The J gene is TRBJ2-5, the V gene TRBV11-1, with TRBD2 identical over 7 bases. Germline V CDR1 and CDR2: SGHAT, FQDESV (reference sequence). J gave up 6 bases and V 5 bases, and 9 bases lay outside the gene matches. This CDR3 is 14 amino acids long. The CDR3 here is CASSPSTAGQTQYF. The CDR3 DNA reads TGTGCCAGCAGCCCCTCTACAGCGGGGCAGACCCAGTACTTC.

As regards this clone: Compared with germline, one end of the junction differs, possibly owing to a read error. The rearrangement links TRBV23-1 to TRBJ1-3; D may be TRBD1 (5 bases). TRBV23-1 is an ORF, with its function uncertain. The length of the CDR3 is 15 residues. The CDR3 DNA reads as TGCGCCAGCACTCAACGGGACTTCTCTGGAAACACCATATATTTT. Encoded protein: CASTQRDFSGNTIYF.

This rearrangement joins TRBV21-1 to TRBJ2-4; the DNA was not compared with TRBD1, the D call given in the table. TRBV21-1 is labeled a pseudogene. This CDR3 contains 16 residues. CDR3 sequence (DNA): TGTGCCAGCATCCTTGACCTGACACTAGCCAAAAACATTCAGTACTTC. This translates into CASILDLTLAKNIQYF.

The V gene is TRBV4-3, the J gene TRBJ1-1, with D tentatively TRBD1 (5 bases). Trimming removed 3 bases from V and 5 bases from J, with 10 bases in between. The CDR3 consists of 13 residues. Germline values: CDR1 LGHNA, CDR2 YSLEER. CDR3 loop: CASSQTTATEAFF. CDR3 DNA sequence: TGCGCCAGCAGCCAGACGACAGCAACTGAAGCTTTCTTT.

This clone appeared once. The V gene is TRBV7-9, the J gene TRBJ2-1, with D possibly matching TRBD1 (6 bases). V was shortened by 8 bases and J by 6 bases, with 17 bases between the two germline ends. Germline assignment: CDR1 SEHNR and CDR2 FQNEAQ (reference sequence). The CDR3 is 14 amino acids. The CDR3 nucleotides are TGTGCCAGCGACTGGGGGACAAGCTTCAATGAGCAGTTCTTC. Translated: CASDWGTSFNEQFF.

The CDR3 is CASSRSGRNTEAFF. The CDR3 DNA is TGTGCCAGCAGTCGCTCCGGACGCAACACTGAAGCTTTCTTT. The chain uses TRBV6-5 and TRBJ1-1; D is unclear. There are 14 residues in the CDR3. Germline V gene data show CDR1 as MNHEY and CDR2 as SVGAGI. With 5 bases removed from V and 2 bases from J, the gap between germline ends came to 12 bases.

This chain connects TRBV7-9 to TRBJ1-6; no clear D. Germline V gene sequence: CDR1 SEHNR, CDR2 FQNEAQ (reference sequence). This CDR3 has 13 amino acids. Deletions cut 3 bases from V and 6 bases from J, with 6 bases between. The CDR3 protein is CASSFQVNSPLHF. The CDR3 bases are TGTGCCAGCAGCTTTCAGGTTAATTCACCCCTCCACTTT.

This clone was detected only a few times. This chain links TRBV5-4 with TRBJ2-7; TRBD1 matches at 9 bases. The germline gives CDR1 SGHNT, CDR2 YYREEE (reference sequence). Trimming removed 2 bases from V and 4 bases from J; junction bases left unmatched: 1. CDR3 length equals 13 residues. As DNA, the CDR3 is TGTGCCAGCAGCTTACAGGGGGCGTACGAGCAGTACTTC. Amino acid sequence: CASSLQGAYEQYF.

The genes are TRBV19 and TRBJ2-5; D not resolved. The germline V gene encodes CDR1 LNHDA and CDR2 SQIVND (reference sequence). V was clipped by 5 bases and J by 6 bases, with 13 bases between them. The CDR3 is made up of 13 amino acids. This CDR3 reads CASSAGLGKTQYF. DNA for the CDR3: TGTGCCAGTAGTGCCGGGTTGGGAAAGACCCAGTACTTC.

V gene TRBV5-1 combines with J gene TRBJ1-1; maybe TRBD1 (5 bases). Trimming cost V 0 bases and J 4 bases, with 16 bases left between them. This CDR3 is 16 amino acids long. The germline V gene has CDR1 SGHRS and CDR2 YFSETQ. Here the CDR3 DNA reads TGCGCCAGCAGCTTGGCCGGGGGAGGCTGGGGCACTGAAGCTTTCTTT. Amino acids: CASSLAGGGWGTEAFF.

The chain recombines TRBV6-1 with TRBJ1-2, with D hard to call. V was cut by 7 bases and J by 5 bases, with 20 bases left in between. This CDR3 has 15 residues. Germline CDR1 reads MNHNS; CDR2 reads SASEGT. The CDR3 protein is CASTANWWDSYGYTF. CDR3 in DNA: TGTGCCAGCACTGCAAACTGGTGGGATTCATATGGCTACACCTTC.

This chain links TRBV10-3 with TRBJ1-2; no definite D call. Germline V gene sequence: CDR1 ENHRY, CDR2 SYGVKD. V lost 8 bases and J lost 8, with 15 bases in between. This CDR3 is built from 12 residues. In DNA, the CDR3 is TGTGCCATCGGAACCACATCGGGAGGCTACACCTTC. Its translation: CAIGTTSGGYTF.

This clone was counted between two and nine times. V and J are TRBV2 and TRBJ1-1; D uncertain. CDR3 length: 10 amino acids. The V gene lost 4 bases and the J gene lost 5 bases, with 2 bases spanning the gap. From germline, CDR1 is SNHLY and CDR2 FYNNEI. CDR3 sequence (DNA): TGTGCCAGCAGTGGAACTGAAGCTTTCTTT. This sequence encodes CASSGTEAFF. Full variable domain (remainder filled in from reference TRBV2 and TRBJ1-1): EPEVTQTPSHQVTQMGQEVILRCVPISNHLYFYWYRQILGQKVEFLVSFYNNEISEKSEIFDDQFSVERPDGSNFTLKIRSTKLEDSAMYFCASSGTEAFFGQGTRLTVV.

The CDR3 region is CASSQGGASYEQYF. As DNA, the CDR3 is TGCGCCAGCAGCCAAGGGGGGGCTTCCTACGAGCAGTACTTC. V is TRBV4-1 and J is TRBJ2-7; tentatively, D is TRBD1 or TRBD2 (6 bases each). With 1 base removed from V and 1 base from J, the gap between germline ends came to 8 bases. The CDR3 length is 14 residues. Germline V CDR1 and CDR2: MGHRA, YSYEKL.

A few counts support this clone. This sequence joins TRBV5-1 and TRBJ2-3; D tentatively reads TRBD1 or TRBD2 (5 bases each). V was trimmed by 3 bases and J by 6 bases, leaving 20 bases between them. This CDR3 spans 16 amino acids. Germline V gene lookup returns CDR1 SGHRS and CDR2 YFSETQ. The CDR3 loop reads CASSSTAGTSRDTQYF. The CDR3 coding sequence is TGCGCCAGCAGCTCCACGGCCGGGACCTCGAGGGATACGCAGTATTTT.